This passage covers 30 T cell receptor beta chains from one sample sequenced in a study of human T cells and chemical hapten exposure (dated by TCRdb to about 2021). Library preparation was by RACE. The sample was run on a NextSeq 500. Using fastp trimming at Q25 and MiXCR clonotype assembly, TCRdb reanalyzed the public sequencing data and kept in-frame beta chains. Rows are unified per CDR3 protein, each entry keeping the most common DNA and genes. This sample holds 350,000 to 400,000 distinct CDR3 sequences; over 6% were observed only once. The ten largest clones add up to about 5.4% of the sample. The time point label for this specimen denotes: patch test 2, 6 weeks after DPC sensitization. The sample's treatment or condition label, in plain terms: therapeutic diphenylcyclopropenone sensitization with weekly scalp DPC. The sequenced sample was whole blood, obtained in connection with sensitization to the hapten diphenylcyclopropenone (DPC). Receptor source: a woman under 30 with alopecia areata. Some clones in this sample may be carry-over from other donors' samples.

V gene TRBV7-8 combines with J gene TRBJ1-5; TRBD1 might be the D (5 bases). Germline V gene sequence: CDR1 SGHVS, CDR2 FQNEAQ. The CDR3 covers 15 residues. The V end lost 0 bases, the J end lost 4 bases, and 10 bases lay between the germline ends. The CDR3 region is CASSLARAGNQPQHF. DNA for the CDR3: TGTGCCAGCAGCTTAGCGAGGGCAGGGAATCAGCCCCAGCATTTT. Supplemented by reference TRBV7-8 and TRBJ1-5, the full variable domain reads GAGVSQSPRYKVAKRGQDVALRCDPISGHVSLFWYQQALGQGPEFLTYFQNEAQLDKSGLPSDRFFAERPEGSVSTLKIQRTQQEDSAVYLCASSLARAGNQPQHFGDGTRLSIL.

This clonotype was seen more than once but under ten times. The J gene is TRBJ1-2, the V gene TRBV6-2 or TRBV6-3; D is uncertain. The germline V and J ends were trimmed by 8 bases and 4 bases, with 11 bases remaining between them. CDR3 size: 12 residues. Germline assignment: CDR1 MNHEY and CDR2 SVGEGT. The CDR3 sequence: CASRDEGYGYTF. Written as DNA, the CDR3 is TGTGCCAGCCGCGATGAGGGCTATGGCTACACCTTC.

This clonotype was found many times. Written as DNA, the CDR3 is TGTGCCAGCAGTCCCCGTCGGACAGGGGTAGGGGGCTACACCTTC. Translation: CASSPRRTGVGGYTF. The chain combines TRBV27 with TRBJ1-2; 9 bases are shared with TRBD1. CDR1 is MNHEY, CDR2 SMNVEV, per germline (reference sequence). V lost 5 bases to trimming and J lost 8 bases; unmatched junction nucleotides: 12. This CDR3 has 15 residues.

The chain recombines TRBV10-3 with TRBJ2-1; 7 bases are shared with TRBD1. Germline assignment: CDR1 ENHRY and CDR2 SYGVKD. V shed 6 bases and J 5 bases; nucleotides not matched to a gene: 4. This CDR3 has 13 amino acids. DNA of the CDR3: TGTGCCATCAGCCGGGACAGTAACAATGAGCAGTTCTTC. Residues: CAISRDSNNEQFF.

The chain links TRBV12-3 or TRBV12-4 to TRBJ2-2; D unclear. There are 13 residues in the CDR3. V was trimmed by 7 bases and J by 3 bases, leaving 9 bases between them. CDR3 coding DNA: TGTGCCAGCATGGGCATCTACACCGGGGAGCTGTTTTTT. Translating it yields CASMGIYTGELFF.

This clonotype was picked up a small number of times. The genes are TRBV27 and TRBJ1-4; D unresolved. The V and J ends lost 2 bases and 8 bases respectively, with 18 bases between them. Germline CDR1 and CDR2: MNHEY and SMNVEV (reference sequence). The CDR3 sequence is 16 residues long. CDR3 bases: TGTGCCAGCAGTTTAGGGAAAGAAGGGATGTGGGAAAAACTGTTTTTT. Residues: CASSLGKEGMWEKLFF.

This clonotype came up many times. The chain couples TRBV9 to TRBJ1-6; D is perhaps TRBD1 (6 bases). This CDR3 is built from 14 residues. Trimming left V 2 bases short and J 10 bases short, with 13 bases between. CDR1 and CDR2 (germline): SGDLS, YYNGEE. The CDR3 DNA reads as TGTGCCAGCAGCGTTGCAGGGGCAGAATCACCCCTCCACTTT. Translated, it gives CASSVAGAESPLHF.

A few counts support this clonotype. V and J are TRBV12-3 or TRBV12-4 and TRBJ2-5; no firm D call. The CDR3 spans 12 residues. V lost 6 bases to trimming and J lost 0 bases, with 5 bases between them. CDR3 loop: CASRVYQETQYF. CDR3 bases: TGTGCCAGCAGGGTGTACCAAGAGACCCAGTACTTC.

This clonotype came up a few times. The V call is TRBV7-2, the J call TRBJ2-4; 8 bases align to TRBD1. V shed 2 bases and J 1 base; nucleotides not matched to a gene: 7. Germline V CDR1 and CDR2: SGHTA, FQGNSA. This CDR3 is 17 amino acids long. This CDR3 is CASSLIRGPGAKNIQYF. CDR3 sequence (DNA): TGTGCCAGCAGCTTAATCAGGGGGCCAGGGGCCAAAAACATTCAGTACTTC.

This chain connects TRBV7-2 to TRBJ2-1; no clear D gene. Trimming stripped 1 base from V and 7 bases from J, with 17 bases between. The CDR3 contains 16 residues. The germline V gene encodes CDR1 SGHTA and CDR2 FQGNSA. The CDR3: CASSLELNLVGNEQFF. In nucleotides, the CDR3 is TGTGCCAGCAGCTTAGAACTTAACTTGGTAGGGAATGAGCAGTTCTTC.

Ten or more counts support this clonotype. The chain links TRBV7-8 to TRBJ1-5; no reliable D call. The CDR3 spans 17 residues. The germline CDR1 and CDR2 sequences are SGHVS and FQNEAQ. With 1 base removed from V and 3 bases from J, the gap between germline ends came to 16 bases. This CDR3 is CASSLEFVGHHNQPQHF. In nucleotides, the CDR3 is TGTGCCAGCAGCTTAGAATTTGTGGGCCACCACAATCAGCCCCAGCATTTT.

This clonotype occurred a few times. CDR3 residues: CASSPWTGTSGYTF. The CDR3 bases are TGTGCCAGCAGCCCCTGGACAGGGACTTCGGGCTACACCTTC. The chain links TRBV14 to TRBJ1-2; 8 nucleotides match TRBD1. V lost 4 bases and J lost 8; bases outside the gene matches: 9. The CDR3 has 14 residues. CDR1 and CDR2 (germline): SGHDN, FVKESK.

This clonotype appeared many times. This chain connects TRBV6-5 to TRBJ1-5, with 7 bases identical to TRBD1. The J segment lost 2 bases and the V segment lost 6 bases, leaving 7 bases of the junction unmatched. Germline V gene sequence: CDR1 MNHEY, CDR2 SVGAGI. The CDR3 has 15 residues. CDR3 loop: CASSMTGSGNQPQHF. The CDR3 nucleotides read TGTGCCAGCAGCATGACAGGGAGCGGCAATCAGCCCCAGCATTTT.

The table lists this clonotype with a few counts. The J gene is TRBJ2-7, the V gene TRBV7-2; D uncertain. V was shortened by 2 bases and J by 8 bases, with 7 bases between the two germline ends. Germline CDR1 reads SGHTA; CDR2 reads FQGNSA. The CDR3 is made up of 11 amino acids. CDR3 sequence (DNA): TGTGCCAGCAGCTTATCGGAGCAGCAGTACTTC. The encoded protein is CASSLSEQQYF.

This clonotype was seen repeatedly, ten times or more. V and J are TRBV5-1 and TRBJ2-3, with D unclear. This CDR3 spans 13 amino acids. Germline lookup yields CDR1 SGHRS and CDR2 YFSETQ. With 3 bases removed from V and 4 bases from J, the gap between germline ends came to 9 bases. In DNA form, the CDR3 reads TGCGCCAGCAGCTCAAACGCACCAGATACGCAGTATTTT. Amino acids: CASSSNAPDTQYF.

This clonotype was recorded at least ten times. This rearrangement joins TRBV29-1 to TRBJ1-2; TRBD1 is a possible D gene (6 bases). Germline loops: CDR1 SQVTM, CDR2 ANQGSEA. The CDR3 contains 16 residues. Trimming stripped 6 bases from V and 4 bases from J, with 24 bases between. The CDR3 DNA sequence: TGCAGCGTGGGACAACCACAGGCTACCTCGGGCTATGGCTACACCTTC. Protein product: CSVGQPQATSGYGYTF. The entire variable domain, with the rest obtained from reference TRBV29-1 and TRBJ1-2, is as follows: SAVISQKPSRDICQRGTSLTIQCQVDSQVTMMFWYRQQPGQSLTLIATANQGSEATYESGFVIDKFPISRPNLTFSTLTVSNMSPEDSSIYLCSVGQPQATSGYGYTFGSGTRLTVV.

V gene TRBV12-3 or TRBV12-4 combines with J gene TRBJ1-3; TRBD1 matches at 7 bases. Trimming at V came to 4 bases and at J to 2 bases, leaving 5 bases not matched to a gene. The CDR3 totals 15 residues. The CDR3 protein is CASSWKGAAGNTIYF. The DNA for the CDR3 is TGTGCCAGCAGTTGGAAGGGGGCCGCTGGAAACACCATATATTTT.

This clonotype was counted only a few times. The gene calls are TRBV7-2 and TRBJ1-1; D is ambiguous. The CDR3 spans 16 residues. The V end lost 5 bases, the J end lost 1 base, and 17 bases lay between the germline ends. Germline CDR1 reads SGHTA; CDR2 reads FQGNSA. The CDR3 protein is CASSRRATYSNTEAFF. The CDR3 nucleotides are TGTGCCAGCAGCCGCCGGGCCACCTACTCGAACACTGAAGCTTTCTTT.

The chain uses TRBV4-1 and TRBJ2-1; D is perhaps TRBD2 (6 bases). The CDR3 contains 15 residues. V dropped 1 base and J dropped 7 bases, with 14 bases sitting between them. Germline V gene data show CDR1 as MGHRA and CDR2 as YSYEKL. DNA of the CDR3: TGCGCCAGCAGCCAAGGGGGACTGGGTTTTAATGAGCAGTTCTTC. This encodes CASSQGGLGFNEQFF.

The rearrangement uses TRBV5-4 and TRBJ2-7; 14 bases match TRBD2. Germline trimming cut 3 bases from V and 4 bases from J; bases unmatched to any gene: 9. The CDR3 spans 17 residues. Germline lookup yields CDR1 SGHNT and CDR2 YYREEE (reference sequence). Here the CDR3 reads CASSSPFGLAGGYEQYF. CDR3 nucleotides: TGTGCCAGCAGCTCCCCTTTCGGACTAGCGGGGGGTTACGAGCAGTACTTC.

There are a few counts of this clonotype. This rearrangement joins TRBV28 to TRBJ2-3; 8 bases fit TRBD1. Germline values: CDR1 MDHEN, CDR2 SYDVKM. J lost 3 bases, V lost 8 bases, and 10 bases had no gene match. This CDR3 is 15 amino acids long. The CDR3 DNA is TGTGCCAGCCGAGGAGGAGGACAGGGAACAGATACGCAGTATTTT. As protein: CASRGGGQGTDTQYF.

Ten or more counts support this clonotype. The rearrangement links TRBV10-3 to TRBJ2-3; D unresolved. Germline values: CDR1 ENHRY, CDR2 SYGVKD. V was clipped by 0 bases and J by 1 base, with 2 bases between them. This CDR3 is 13 amino acids long. The CDR3 DNA reads as TGTGCCATCAGTGAGTCTGGCACAGATACGCAGTATTTT. This gives the protein CAISESGTDTQYF.

At least ten counts were recorded for this clonotype. The chain is built from TRBV11-2 and TRBJ1-5; D remains unclear. The V end lost 0 bases, the J end lost 0 bases, and 12 bases lay between the germline ends. The CDR3 contains 17 residues. Germline V gene lookup returns CDR1 SGHAT and CDR2 FQNNGV. Here the CDR3 DNA reads TGTGCCAGCAGCTTAGATCCAACGGAGTATAGCAATCAGCCCCAGCATTTT. Translating gives CASSLDPTEYSNQPQHF.

This clonotype was seen a handful of times. In nucleotides, the CDR3 is TGTGCCAGCAGTTTACGAGAGAGAGCGAACACCGGGGAGCTGTTTTTT. The encoded protein is CASSLRERANTGELFF. This chain connects TRBV27 to TRBJ2-2; no clear D. CDR3 length equals 16 residues. Per the germline V gene, CDR1 is MNHEY and CDR2 is SMNVEV (reference sequence). Trimming took off 2 bases at V and 0 bases at J, with 10 bases between the two ends.

This clonotype was found a few times. V is TRBV10-3 and J is TRBJ2-6; no definite D call. With 8 bases removed from V and 0 bases from J, the gap between germline ends came to 11 bases. CDR3 length: 15 amino acids. The germline V gene encodes CDR1 ENHRY and CDR2 SYGVKD. CDR3 DNA sequence: TGTGCCATCGGGCTGACGATCTCTGGGGCCAACGTCCTGACTTTC. It encodes CAIGLTISGANVLTF.

This clonotype has a handful of counts. V gene TRBV5-3 combines with J gene TRBJ1-1, with a possible D match to TRBD1 (5 bases). TRBV5-3 counts as an open reading frame of uncertain function. The CDR3 length is 13 residues. Trimming stripped 4 bases from V and 1 base from J, with 8 bases between. The CDR3: CARSRTQNTEAFF. The DNA of the CDR3 is TGTGCCAGAAGCCGGACACAGAACACTGAAGCTTTCTTT.

This clonotype has only a few counts. V gene TRBV7-3 combines with J gene TRBJ1-2; D gene ambiguous. V lost 5 bases, J lost 3 bases, and 10 bases lay in between. This CDR3 is built from 13 residues. From germline, CDR1 is SGHTA and CDR2 FQGTGA. The CDR3: CASSQNLDYGYTF. The CDR3 DNA reads TGTGCCAGCAGCCAAAATTTGGACTATGGCTACACCTTC.

The sample holds many counts of this clonotype. This chain joins TRBV6-5 and TRBJ2-4, with TRBD1 matching over 9 bases. This CDR3 is built from 15 residues. The V gene end was trimmed by 5 bases and the J gene end by 4 bases; junction bases not matched to a gene: 6. Per germline, CDR1 MNHEY and CDR2 SVGAGI. CDR3 in DNA: TGTGCCAGCAGTAACCCGGGACAGGGAAAAAACATTCAGTACTTC. This gives the protein CASSNPGQGKNIQYF.

The chain is built from TRBV20-1 and TRBJ2-7, with 8 positions matching TRBD1. Trimming cost V 6 bases and J 4 bases; bases outside gene matches: 8. This CDR3 comprises 13 residues. Germline CDR1 reads DFQATT; CDR2 reads SNEGSKA (reference sequence). CDR3 coding DNA: TGCAGTGCCGCCCAGGGGGCTAAGTACGAGCAGTACTTC. Its translation is CSAAQGAKYEQYF.

This clonotype was picked up a small number of times. The genes are TRBV5-1 and TRBJ2-5, with 7 bases that match TRBD1. Germline V gene data show CDR1 as SGHRS and CDR2 as YFSETQ. V lost 3 bases, J lost 2 bases, and 4 bases stayed unmatched. This CDR3 has 14 residues. The CDR3 sequence: CASSSGQLQETQYF. The CDR3 region has the DNA TGCGCCAGCAGCTCGGGACAGCTTCAAGAGACCCAGTACTTC.